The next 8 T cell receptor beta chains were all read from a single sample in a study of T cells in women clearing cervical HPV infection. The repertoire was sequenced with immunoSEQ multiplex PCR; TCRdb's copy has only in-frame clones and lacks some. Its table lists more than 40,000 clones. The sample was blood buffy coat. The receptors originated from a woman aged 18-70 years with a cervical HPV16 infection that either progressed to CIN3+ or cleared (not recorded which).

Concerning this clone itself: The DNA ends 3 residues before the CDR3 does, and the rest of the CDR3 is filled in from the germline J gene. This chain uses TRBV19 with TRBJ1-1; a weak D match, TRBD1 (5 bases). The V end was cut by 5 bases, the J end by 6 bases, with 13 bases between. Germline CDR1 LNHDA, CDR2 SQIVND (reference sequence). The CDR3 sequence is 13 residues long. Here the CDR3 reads CASSGRVRAEAFF. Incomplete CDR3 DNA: TGTGCCAGTAGTGGCAGGGTGAGGGCTGAA. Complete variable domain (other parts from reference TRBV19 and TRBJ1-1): DGGITQSPKYLFRKEGQNVTLSCEQNLNHDAMYWYRQDPGQGLRLIYYSQIVNDFQKGDIAEGYSVSREKKESFPLTVTSAQKNPTAFYLCASSGRVRAEAFFGQGTRLTVV.

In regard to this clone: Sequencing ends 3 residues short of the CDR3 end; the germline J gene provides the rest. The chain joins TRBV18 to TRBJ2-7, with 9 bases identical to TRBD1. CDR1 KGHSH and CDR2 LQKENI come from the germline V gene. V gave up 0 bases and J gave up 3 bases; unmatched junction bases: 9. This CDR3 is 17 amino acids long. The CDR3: CASSPPLGQGPHYEQYF. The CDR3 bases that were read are TGTGCCAGCTCACCACCGTTAGGACAGGGGCCCCACTACGAG. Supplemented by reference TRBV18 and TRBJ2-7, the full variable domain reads NAGVMQNPRHLVRRRGQEARLRCSPMKGHSHVYWYRQLPEEGLKFMVYLQKENIIDESGMPKERFSAEFPKEGPSILRIQQVVRGDSAAYFCASSPPLGQGPHYEQYFGPGTRLTVT.

CDR3 DNA, as far as it was read: TGCGCCAGCAGCTTGGAGAGCGGGGGGGCCGGCGGGGAG. It codes for CASSLESGGAGGE. The entire CDR3 is CASSLESGGAGGELFF. This chain joins TRBV5-1 and TRBJ2-2; 10 nucleotides align to TRBD2. Read data end 3 residues before the CDR3 end; the end is taken from the germline J gene. CDR3 length: 16 amino acids. Germline CDR1 is SGHRS and CDR2 is YFSETQ. After removal of 0 bases from V and 7 bases from J, the junction contained 6 bases not matched to a gene.

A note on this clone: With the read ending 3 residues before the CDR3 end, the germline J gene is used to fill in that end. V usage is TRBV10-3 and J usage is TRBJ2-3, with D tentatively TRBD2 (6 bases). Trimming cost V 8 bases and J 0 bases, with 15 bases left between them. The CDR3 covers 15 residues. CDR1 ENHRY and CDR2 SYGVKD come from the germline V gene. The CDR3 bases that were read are TGTGCCATCGCCGCCTTCGGGACTAGCACAGATACG. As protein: CAIAAFGTSTDT. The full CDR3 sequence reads CAIAAFGTSTDTQYF.

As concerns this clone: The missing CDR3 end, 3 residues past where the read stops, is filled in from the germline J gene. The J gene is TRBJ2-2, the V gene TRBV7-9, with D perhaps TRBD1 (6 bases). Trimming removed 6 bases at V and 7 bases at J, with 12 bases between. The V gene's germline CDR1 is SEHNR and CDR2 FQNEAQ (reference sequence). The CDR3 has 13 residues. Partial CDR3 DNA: TGTGCCAGCAGTAGCACAGGGAACGGGGAG. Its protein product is CASSSTGNGE. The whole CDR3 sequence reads CASSSTGNGELFF. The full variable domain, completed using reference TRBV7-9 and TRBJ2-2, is DTGVSQNPRHKITKRGQNVTFRCDPISEHNRLYWYRQTLGQGPEFLTYFQNEAQLEKSRLLSDRFSAERPKGSFSTLEIQRTEQGDSAMYLCASSSTGNGELFFGEGSRLTVL.

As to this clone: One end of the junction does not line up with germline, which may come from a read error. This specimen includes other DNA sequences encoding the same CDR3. The CDR3 is CASSGGLDGNTIYF. The DNA read from the CDR3 is TGTGCCAGCAGTGGGGGACTTGACGGAAACACA. This sequence joins TRBV6-1 and TRBJ1-3; weak D call: TRBD1 (5 bases). The read is 3 residues too short to cover the CDR3 end, so that end is filled in from the germline J gene. Germline CDR1 and CDR2: MNHNS and SASEGT. The CDR3 loop spans 14 amino acids.

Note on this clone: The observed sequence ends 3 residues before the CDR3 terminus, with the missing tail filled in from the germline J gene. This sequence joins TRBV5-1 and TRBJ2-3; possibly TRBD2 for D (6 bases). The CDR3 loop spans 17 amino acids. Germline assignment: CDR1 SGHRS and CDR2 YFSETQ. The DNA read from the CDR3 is TGCGCCAGCAGTCCGCTACTATCGGGACTTAAAAAAGAGACG. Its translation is CASSPLLSGLKKET. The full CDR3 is CASSPLLSGLKKETQYF.

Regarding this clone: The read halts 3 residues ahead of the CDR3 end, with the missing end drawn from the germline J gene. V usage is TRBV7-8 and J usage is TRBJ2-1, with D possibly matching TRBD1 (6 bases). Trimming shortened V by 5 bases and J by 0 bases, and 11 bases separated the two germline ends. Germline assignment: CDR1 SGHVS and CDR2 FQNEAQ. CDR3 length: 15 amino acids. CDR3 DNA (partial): TGTGCCAGCAGCCCATTCAGGGGCTCCTACAATGAG. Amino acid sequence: CASSPFRGSYNE. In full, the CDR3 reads CASSPFRGSYNEQFF.